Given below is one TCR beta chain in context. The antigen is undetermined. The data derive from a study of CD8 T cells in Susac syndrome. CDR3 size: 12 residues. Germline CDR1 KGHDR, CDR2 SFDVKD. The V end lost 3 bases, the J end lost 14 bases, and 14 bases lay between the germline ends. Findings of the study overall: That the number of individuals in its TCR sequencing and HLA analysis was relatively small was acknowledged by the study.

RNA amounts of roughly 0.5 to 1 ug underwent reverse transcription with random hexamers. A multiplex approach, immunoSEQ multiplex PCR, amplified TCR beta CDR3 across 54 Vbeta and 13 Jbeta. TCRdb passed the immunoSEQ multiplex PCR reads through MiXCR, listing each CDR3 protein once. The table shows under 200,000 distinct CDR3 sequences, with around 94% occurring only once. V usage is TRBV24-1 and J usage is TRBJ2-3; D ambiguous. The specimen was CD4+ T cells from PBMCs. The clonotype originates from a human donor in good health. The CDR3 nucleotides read TGTGCCACCAGTGATAGTTCCGACGTTCGGTATTTT. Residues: CATSDSSDVRYF.